These 7 T cell receptor beta chains were sequenced from one sample in a study of regulatory T cells in long-lasting Graves disease. The time point here: persistent/refractory GD, antithyroid drugs over 5 years with positive TRAb. PBMCs provided the RNA from which the TCR library was made. Library construction for TCR beta used iRepertoire HTBI primers and Arm-PCR of CDR3 regions. TCRdb re-derived calls from the multiplex PCR reads in MiXCR, one entry per CDR3 protein. This table holds 500,000 to 800,000 distinct CDR3 sequences, around 32% found once. The sequenced sample was peripheral blood mononuclear cells (PBMCs), obtained when the disease was refractory, from a patient treated with antithyroid drugs. Receptors were obtained from a female donor with Graves disease.

The CDR3 DNA reads TGTGCCACCAGCAGAGGTGGGGGAGCTGGGGCCAACGTCCTGACTTTC. Residues: CATSRGGGAGANVLTF. This rearrangement joins TRBV15 to TRBJ2-6; D is tentatively TRBD1 or TRBD2 (5 bases each). The CDR3 sequence is 16 residues long. Germline V gives CDR1 LNHNV, CDR2 YYDKDF (reference sequence). V lost 1 base, J lost 2 bases, and 9 bases lay in between.

This rearrangement joins TRBV30 to TRBJ1-1; D unresolved. Germline CDR1 is GTSNPN and CDR2 is SVGIG (reference sequence). This CDR3 region has 13 residues. V was clipped by 4 bases and J by 1 base, with 10 bases between them. The CDR3 loop reads CAWMGAWNTEAFF. The DNA for the CDR3 is TGTGCCTGGATGGGTGCGTGGAACACTGAAGCTTTCTTT.

The chain has TRBV18 and TRBJ2-5; D remains unclear. The CDR3 runs 12 residues. Deletions cut 2 bases from V and 4 bases from J, with 5 bases between. From germline, CDR1 is KGHSH and CDR2 LQKENI. CDR3 bases: TGTGCCAGCTCACCATATTTAGAGACCCAGTACTTC. Residues: CASSPYLETQYF.

The rearrangement uses TRBV29-1 and TRBJ1-2; a weak D match, TRBD1 (6 bases). Trimming left V 6 bases short and J 6 bases short, with 17 bases between. The germline gives CDR1 SQVTM, CDR2 ANQGSEA. The CDR3 is made up of 13 amino acids. DNA of the CDR3: TGCAGCGTCGGAGCAGGGGTGGCTAATGGCTACACCTTC. Translating it yields CSVGAGVANGYTF.

The rearrangement uses TRBV2 and TRBJ2-4, with 11 bases identical to TRBD2. J lost 4 bases, V lost 6 bases, and 8 bases had no gene match. Germline V CDR1 and CDR2: SNHLY, FYNNEI. The CDR3 runs 16 residues. CDR3: CASSASGTSGKNIQYF. The CDR3 nucleotides are TGTGCCAGCAGCGCAAGCGGGACTAGCGGAAAAAACATTCAGTACTTC.

There are many counts of this clonotype. The chain carries TRBV12-3 or TRBV12-4 and TRBJ1-1; D might be TRBD1 (5 bases). The CDR3 covers 13 residues. V was cut by 5 bases and J by 1 base, with 8 bases left in between. Here the CDR3 reads CASSADRNTEAFF. The CDR3 nucleotides are TGTGCCAGCAGTGCCGACAGGAACACTGAAGCTTTCTTT.

The chain links TRBV5-1 to TRBJ2-4, with D possibly matching TRBD2 (5 bases). Germline V lookup: CDR1 SGHRS, CDR2 YFSETQ. V was pared by 0 bases and J by 0 bases, with 10 bases between. The CDR3 is made up of 16 amino acids. CDR3 residues: CASSLAQAGAKNIQYF. In nucleotides, the CDR3 is TGCGCCAGCAGCTTGGCCCAGGCGGGAGCCAAAAACATTCAGTACTTC.